The entry below describes one T cell receptor beta chain. Its antigen specificity is not known. Per-base qualities were not stored, and no clone one base away is much larger. The V and J ends are trimmed by 0 bases and 7 bases, leaving 13 bases between them. Per the germline V gene (reference sequence), PRHDT is the CDR1 and FYEKMQ is the CDR2. The CDR3 runs 14 residues from the cysteine to the phenylalanine. The entry retains the CDR3 DNA only, 42 bases that are in frame from base 1. This sample was taken from a study of control samples from healthy donors and cancer patients (dated by TCRdb to between 2020 and 2021). Library preparation used the immunoSEQ multiplex PCR assay. Held by TCRdb, this immuneACCESS table contains in-frame sequences only and omits some clones. Under half of the omission traces to an unresolved V gene where checked; the cause of the rest is unknown. This sample lists fewer than 30,000 clones; more than 75% were detected once. Of the sample, 1.6% is held by the ten largest clones.

Material: PBMCs. The clonotype was recovered from a woman aged 35 to 49 with lung cancer. The V and J segments used are TRBV13 and TRBJ2-7; no D segment can be confidently identified. The CDR3 sequence is CASSLGVGPVEQYF. The DNA sequence follows: TGTGCCAGCAGCTTAGGGGTGGGTCCAGTTGAGCAGTACTTC.